The present TCR beta chain was sequenced within a study of blood T cell repertoires in COVID-19. Clones were sequenced by immunoSEQ multiplex PCR, and TCRdb holds only the in-frame ones, with some missing. The profile covers more than 65,000 clones, with around 87% appearing a single time and about 7% taken by the ten largest. With 6 bases removed from V and 9 bases from J, the gap between germline ends came to 11 bases. In germline, CDR1 is DFQATT, CDR2 SNEGSKA (reference sequence). The CDR3 loop spans 11 amino acids. Material for sequencing was peripheral blood. The rearrangement links TRBV20-1 to TRBJ2-2; possibly TRBD1 for D (6 bases). The receptor's source is a man aged 45 to 65 with active COVID-19. The CDR3 loop reads CSAQGPRELFF. CDR3 sequence (DNA): TGCAGTGCCCAGGGGCCCCGGGAGCTGTTTTTT.